The source of this T cell receptor (beta chain) is a study of T cell responses to AZD1222 COVID-19 vaccine. As for the study in general: Pooled in the analysis were second doses at about 4 or about 12 weeks.

Profiling relied on immunoSEQ multiplex PCR, and the TCRdb table lists in-frame clones only, not all of them. This sample has under 120,000 clones, with about 95% found just once. General study results and limits: Receipt of two AZD1222 doses was followed by a rise in Spike-specific TCR breadth and depth. White British people made up most donors, females outnumbered males, and clonal diversity was possibly underestimated. Only 5 to 7 AZD1222 recipients tested seropositive at baseline.

V was trimmed by 1 base and J by 5 bases, leaving 15 bases between them. The CDR3 runs 15 residues. Germline CDR1 and CDR2: SGHRS and YFSETQ. Regarding this clone: Its specificity is not known.

This specimen consisted of peripheral blood, obtained on day 0 of AZD1222 vaccination. This rearrangement joins TRBV5-1 to TRBJ1-1; possible D gene TRBD1, 6 bases. The receptor was derived from an adult in good health. The CDR3 reads CASSLSLGHRTEAFF. The CDR3 coding sequence is TGCGCCAGCAGCTTGTCTTTGGGACATCGGACTGAAGCTTTCTTT.